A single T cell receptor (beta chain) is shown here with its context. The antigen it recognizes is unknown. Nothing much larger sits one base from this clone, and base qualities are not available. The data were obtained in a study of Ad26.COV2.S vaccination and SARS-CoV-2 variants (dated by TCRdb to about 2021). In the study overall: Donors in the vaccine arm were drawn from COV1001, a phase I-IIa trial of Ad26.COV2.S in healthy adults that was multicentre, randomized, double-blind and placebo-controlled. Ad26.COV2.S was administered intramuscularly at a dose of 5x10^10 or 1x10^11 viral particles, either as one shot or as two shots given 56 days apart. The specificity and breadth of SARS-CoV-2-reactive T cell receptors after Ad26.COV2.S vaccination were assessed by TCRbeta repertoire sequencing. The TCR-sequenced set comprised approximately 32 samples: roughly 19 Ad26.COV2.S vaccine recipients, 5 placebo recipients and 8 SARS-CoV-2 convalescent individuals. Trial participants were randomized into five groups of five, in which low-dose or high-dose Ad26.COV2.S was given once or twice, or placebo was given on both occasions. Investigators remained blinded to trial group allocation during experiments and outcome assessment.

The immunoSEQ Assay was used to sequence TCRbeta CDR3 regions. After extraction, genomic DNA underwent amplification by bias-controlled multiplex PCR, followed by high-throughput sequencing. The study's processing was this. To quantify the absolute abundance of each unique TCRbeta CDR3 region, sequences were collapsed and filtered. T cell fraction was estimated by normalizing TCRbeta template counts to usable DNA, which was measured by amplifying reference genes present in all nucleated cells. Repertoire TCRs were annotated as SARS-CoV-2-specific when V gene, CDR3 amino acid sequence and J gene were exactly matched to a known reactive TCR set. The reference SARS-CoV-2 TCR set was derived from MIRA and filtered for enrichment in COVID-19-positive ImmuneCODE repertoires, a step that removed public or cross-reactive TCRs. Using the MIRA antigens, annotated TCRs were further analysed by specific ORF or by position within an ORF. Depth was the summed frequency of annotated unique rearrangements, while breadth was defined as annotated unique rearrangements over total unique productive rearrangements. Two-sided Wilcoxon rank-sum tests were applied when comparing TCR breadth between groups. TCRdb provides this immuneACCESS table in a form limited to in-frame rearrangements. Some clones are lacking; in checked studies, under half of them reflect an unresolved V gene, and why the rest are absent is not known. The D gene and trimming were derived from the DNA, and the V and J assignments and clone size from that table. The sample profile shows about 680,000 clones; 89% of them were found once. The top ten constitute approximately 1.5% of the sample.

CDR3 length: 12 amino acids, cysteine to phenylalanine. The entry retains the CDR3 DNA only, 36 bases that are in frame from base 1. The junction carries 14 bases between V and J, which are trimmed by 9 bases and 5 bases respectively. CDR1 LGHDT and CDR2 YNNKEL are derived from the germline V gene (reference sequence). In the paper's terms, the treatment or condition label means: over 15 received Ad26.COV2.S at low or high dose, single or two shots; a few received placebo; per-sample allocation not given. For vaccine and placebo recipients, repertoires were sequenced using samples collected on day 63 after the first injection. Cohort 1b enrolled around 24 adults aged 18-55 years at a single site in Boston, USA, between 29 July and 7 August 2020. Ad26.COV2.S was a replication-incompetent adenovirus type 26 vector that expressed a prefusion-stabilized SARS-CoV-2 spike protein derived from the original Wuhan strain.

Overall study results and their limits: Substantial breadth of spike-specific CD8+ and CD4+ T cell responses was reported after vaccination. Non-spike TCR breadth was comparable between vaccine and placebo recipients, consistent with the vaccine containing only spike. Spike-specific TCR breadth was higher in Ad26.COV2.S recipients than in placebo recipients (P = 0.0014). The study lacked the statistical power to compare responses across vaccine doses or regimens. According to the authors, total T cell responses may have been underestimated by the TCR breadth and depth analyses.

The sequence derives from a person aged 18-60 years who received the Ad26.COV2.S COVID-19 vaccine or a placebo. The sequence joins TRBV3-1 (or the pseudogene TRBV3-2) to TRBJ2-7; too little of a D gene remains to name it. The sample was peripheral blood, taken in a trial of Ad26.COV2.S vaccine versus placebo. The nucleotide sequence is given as TGTGCCAGTTCTAGAGGATGGAACGAGCAGTACTTC. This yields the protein CASSRGWNEQYF.